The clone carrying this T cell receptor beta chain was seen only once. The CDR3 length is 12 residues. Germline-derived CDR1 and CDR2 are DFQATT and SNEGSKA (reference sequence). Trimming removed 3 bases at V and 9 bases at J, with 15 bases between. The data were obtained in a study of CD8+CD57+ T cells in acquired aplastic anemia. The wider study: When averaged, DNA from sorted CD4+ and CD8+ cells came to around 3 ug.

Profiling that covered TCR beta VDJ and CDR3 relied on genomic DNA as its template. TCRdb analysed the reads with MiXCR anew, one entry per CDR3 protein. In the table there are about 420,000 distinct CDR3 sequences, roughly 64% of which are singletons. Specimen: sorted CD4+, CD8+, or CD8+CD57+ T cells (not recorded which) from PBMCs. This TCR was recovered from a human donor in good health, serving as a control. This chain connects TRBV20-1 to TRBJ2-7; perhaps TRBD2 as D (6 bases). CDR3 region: CSASAGGETQYF. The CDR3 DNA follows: TGCAGTGCTAGTGCCGGCGGGGAGACGCAGTACTTC.